This TCR beta chain was captured in a study of Tregs in tolerant kidney transplant recipients. CD4+CD25+CD127- Tregs, CD4+CD25- non-Tregs, CD4 and CD8 cells were sorted. The study's findings and limits: Tregs expanded with activated donor B cells seemed most donor-specific.

Clones were sequenced by immunoSEQ multiplex PCR, and TCRdb holds only the in-frame ones, with some missing. The data show approximately 60,000 clones, with around four fifths seen just once and approximately 4.7% held by the top ten. This clone was counted a few times. Its antigen is not known. This TCR derives from a human donor in good health. The sequenced material came from CD4+ T cells from blood.

This chain's CDR3 is CASNQAAAEGYTF. DNA of the CDR3: TGTGCCAGCAATCAGGCCGCCGCGGAGGGCTACACCTTC. The rearrangement uses TRBV6-6 and TRBJ1-2; unclear D gene. Looked up from germline, CDR1 is MNHNY and CDR2 is SVGAGI (reference sequence). V was clipped by 7 bases and J by 8 bases, with 17 bases between them. This CDR3 has 13 residues.